A few counts support the clone carrying this TCR beta chain. TCRdb recomputed clones from the PCR reads via MiXCR. Here the sample spans fewer than 40,000 clones, about a sixth being singletons. V was shortened by 3 bases and J by 7 bases, with 12 bases between the two germline ends. The CDR3 is made up of 14 amino acids. In germline, CDR1 is KGHDR, CDR2 SFDVKD. This sample is part of a study of metastatic and nonmetastatic thyroid tumors. Whole-study context: For malignant and benign thyroid patients, tumor or nodule tissue and blood were the sources whose repertoires were compared.

Thyroid surgery had not been preceded by any treatment in any patient. The receptor was derived from a male donor with papillary thyroid cancer or a benign thyroid nodule (not recorded which). Some clones in this sample may be carry-over from other donors' samples. The sample taken for sequencing was blood. The chain links TRBV24-1 to TRBJ1-5, with D perhaps TRBD1 (5 bases). CDR3 amino acids: CATSDGSGSQPQHF. DNA for the CDR3: TGTGCCACCAGTGATGGCTCAGGGTCCCAGCCCCAGCATTTT.